This entry lists 21 T cell receptor beta chains sequenced from one sample in a study of early T cells in non-severe SARS-CoV-2 infection. MiXCR was run by TCRdb on the 5' RACE reads, yielding one entry per CDR3 protein. The sample contains some 77,000 distinct CDR3 sequences, 5% of which appear only once. Material: whole blood, obtained at baseline. The receptors derive from an adult who was a healthcare worker with PCR-confirmed SARS-CoV-2 infection or an uninfected control (not recorded which).

This clonotype has ten or more counts. CDR3: CASSATSPGQGFGYTF. The CDR3 DNA follows: TGTGCCAGCAGCGCAACCTCCCCGGGACAGGGATTCGGCTACACCTTC. V is TRBV7-2 and J is TRBJ1-2; TRBD1 agrees at 9 bases. This CDR3 has 16 amino acids. Germline assignment: CDR1 SGHTA and CDR2 FQGNSA. J lost 8 bases, V lost 5 bases, and 15 bases had no gene match.

In its sample, this clonotype was seen a few times. The chain uses TRBV20-1 and TRBJ2-5; tentatively, D is TRBD1 or TRBD2 (6 bases each). Germline CDR1 and CDR2: DFQATT and SNEGSKA (reference sequence). The ends were cut back, 5 bases at V and 5 bases at J, with 18 bases in the middle. This CDR3 region has 14 residues. CDR3 nucleotides: TGCAGTGCTCTACAGGAGGGGGTTGGGGAGACCCAGTACTTC. Translating it yields CSALQEGVGETQYF.

This clonotype has just a few counts. The chain recombines TRBV7-9 with TRBJ2-7; D tentatively reads TRBD1 or TRBD2 (5 bases each). Germline V CDR1 and CDR2: SEHNR, FQNEAQ (reference sequence). V lost 5 bases, J lost 5 bases, and 19 bases lay in between. The CDR3 loop spans 15 amino acids. This chain's CDR3 is CASSLWGSGVHEQYF. CDR3 bases: TGTGCCAGCAGCCTATGGGGCTCCGGGGTCCACGAGCAGTACTTC.

In this sample, this clonotype turned up many times. The chain is built from TRBV7-2 and TRBJ2-1; D is unresolved. With 3 bases removed from V and 0 bases from J, the gap between germline ends came to 9 bases. The CDR3 runs 15 residues. Germline values: CDR1 SGHTA, CDR2 FQGNSA. The CDR3 sequence is CASSFSKSSYNEQFF. The CDR3 DNA sequence: TGTGCCAGCAGCTTTAGCAAGAGCTCCTACAATGAGCAGTTCTTC.

In its sample, this clonotype was seen many times. The V call is TRBV7-2, the J call TRBJ2-7, with D possibly being TRBD1 or TRBD2 (5 bases each). The CDR3 runs 14 residues. The germline CDR1 and CDR2 sequences are SGHTA and FQGNSA. Trimming took 5 bases from V and 4 from J, leaving 15 bases between them. The DNA for the CDR3 is TGTGCCAGCAGCCCTCACCGGGGACCTTACGAGCAGTACTTC. Its protein is CASSPHRGPYEQYF.

V is TRBV29-1 and J is TRBJ1-4, with D possibly TRBD1 on 6 matching bases. Germline CDR1 reads SQVTM; CDR2 reads ANQGSEA. This CDR3 spans 12 amino acids. The V gene lost 3 bases and the J gene lost 5 bases, with 7 bases spanning the gap. Written as DNA, the CDR3 is TGCAGCGTTGACAGGGGAAATGAAAAACTGTTTTTT. This sequence encodes CSVDRGNEKLFF.

The rearrangement links TRBV29-1 to TRBJ2-5; the D call may be TRBD1 or TRBD2 (5 bases each). CDR1 and CDR2 from the germline V gene are SQVTM and ANQGSEA. This CDR3 has 13 residues. With 5 bases removed from V and 2 bases from J, the gap between germline ends came to 12 bases. This CDR3 is CSVSDGGQETQYF. DNA for the CDR3: TGCAGCGTTTCGGATGGGGGACAAGAGACCCAGTACTTC.

This clonotype was picked up many times. The chain joins TRBV20-1 to TRBJ2-7; a weak D match, TRBD2 (5 bases). Germline values: CDR1 DFQATT, CDR2 SNEGSKA (reference sequence). The CDR3 length is 14 residues. The CDR3 spells CRGNNGLNPYEQYF. In DNA form, the CDR3 reads TGCAGGGGAAATAATGGACTCAACCCCTACGAGCAGTACTTC.

This clonotype was seen at least ten times. The rearrangement joins TRBV6-6 to TRBJ1-1; no clear D gene. The germline V and J ends were trimmed by 4 bases and 4 bases, with 10 bases remaining between them. Germline loops: CDR1 MNHNY, CDR2 SVGAGI (reference sequence). The CDR3 loop spans 13 amino acids. CDR3 coding DNA: TGTGCCAGCAGTTCCGTACAGAGCACTGAAGCTTTCTTT. Translated, it gives CASSSVQSTEAFF.

Ten or more counts support this clonotype. The rearrangement joins TRBV6-5 to TRBJ1-1; 7 positions match TRBD1. The V segment lost 6 bases and the J segment 12 bases; nucleotides outside the gene matches: 13. The CDR3 consists of 13 residues. CDR1 and CDR2 (germline): MNHEY, SVGAGI. The DNA of the CDR3 is TGTGCCAGCAGGGGACGGGACAGAGCTAAAACTTTCTTT. Protein: CASRGRDRAKTFF.

The table lists this clonotype with many counts. V and J are TRBV11-2 and TRBJ2-7; D tentatively fits TRBD1 or TRBD2 (5 bases each). Looked up from germline, CDR1 is SGHAT and CDR2 is FQNNGV. The CDR3 contains 15 residues. V was trimmed by 4 bases and J by 1 base, leaving 14 bases between them. CDR3 bases: TGTGCCAGCAGCTCAACCCAGGGAGATTCCTACGAGCAGTACTTC. Residues: CASSSTQGDSYEQYF.

This clonotype was observed many times. This rearrangement joins TRBV6-5 to TRBJ1-5; D gene unclear. Germline loops: CDR1 MNHEY, CDR2 SVGAGI. This CDR3 is built from 15 residues. The V end lost 0 bases, the J end lost 2 bases, and 8 bases lay between the germline ends. CDR3 DNA sequence: TGTGCCAGCAGTTACTCGATACAGCGCAATCAGCCCCAGCATTTT. It yields the protein CASSYSIQRNQPQHF.

This rearrangement joins TRBV7-8 to TRBJ1-3; D possibly corresponds to TRBD1 (5 bases). The CDR3 extends over 18 amino acids. Germline CDR1 SGHVS, CDR2 FQNEAQ. Trimming removed 6 bases from V and 0 bases from J, with 21 bases in between. In DNA, the CDR3 is TGTGCCAGCAGACATGGGGCAGGGTCTCTGAACTCTGGAAACACCATATATTTT. Its translation is CASRHGAGSLNSGNTIYF.

This clonotype has ten or more counts. The J gene is TRBJ2-1, the V gene TRBV20-1; 8 bases are a match to TRBD2. Per germline, CDR1 DFQATT and CDR2 SNEGSKA (reference sequence). V lost 6 bases and J lost 5; bases outside the gene matches: 6. This CDR3 is 13 amino acids long. CDR3 bases: TGCAGTGCCTACGGGACTAGAAACAATGAGCAGTTCTTC. Protein sequence: CSAYGTRNNEQFF.

In this sample, this clonotype turned up many times. The rearrangement joins TRBV9 to TRBJ2-2; D perhaps matches TRBD1 (6 bases). CDR1 SGDLS and CDR2 YYNGEE come from the germline V gene. Trimming cost V 5 bases and J 4 bases, with 15 bases left between them. The CDR3 is 15 residues long. CDR3 sequence (DNA): TGTGCCAGCAGGCCCCAGGGGACCAGCACCGGGGAGCTGTTTTTT. Its translation is CASRPQGTSTGELFF.

This clonotype was seen ten or more times. The chain carries TRBV11-2 and TRBJ2-4, with D perhaps TRBD1 (7 bases). Trimming left V 5 bases short and J 0 bases short, with 23 bases between. In germline, CDR1 is SGHAT, CDR2 FQNNGV. CDR3 length: 19 residues. The CDR3 here is CASSSEGLRGRLAKNIQYF. The CDR3 DNA follows: TGTGCCAGCAGCAGTGAGGGACTCAGGGGGAGATTAGCCAAAAACATTCAGTACTTC. The whole variable domain, remainder taken from reference TRBV11-2 and TRBJ2-4, is EAGVAQSPRYKIIEKRQSVAFWCNPISGHATLYWYQQILGQGPKLLIQFQNNGVVDDSQLPKDRFSAERLKGVDSTLKIQPAKLEDSAVYLCASSSEGLRGRLAKNIQYFGAGTRLSVL.

The chain has TRBV24-1 and TRBJ1-2; no reliable D call. V shed 1 base and J shed 6 bases, with 8 bases lying between them. The V gene's germline CDR1 is KGHDR and CDR2 SFDVKD. This CDR3 has 13 residues. For the CDR3, the DNA is TGTGCCACCAGTGATTTCTCGGGAGATGGCTACACCTTC. It is translated as CATSDFSGDGYTF.

This clonotype has more than one count but fewer than ten. This rearrangement joins TRBV6-1 to TRBJ1-1; 9 bases agree with TRBD1. This CDR3 region has 13 residues. J gave up 3 bases and V 5 bases, and 1 base lay outside the gene matches. Per germline, CDR1 MNHNS and CDR2 SASEGT. CDR3 DNA: TGTGCCAGCAGTTGGACAGGGGACACTGAAGCTTTCTTT. Its translation is CASSWTGDTEAFF.

Only a few counts were recorded for this clonotype. The rearrangement links TRBV3-1 to TRBJ1-1; no clear D gene. The CDR3 consists of 12 residues. Germline CDR1 and CDR2: LGHDT and YNNKEL (reference sequence). Deletions cut 1 base from V and 9 bases from J, with 9 bases between. CDR3 sequence: CASSQVRGKAFF. In DNA form, the CDR3 reads TGTGCCAGCAGCCAAGTGCGGGGAAAAGCTTTCTTT.

This sequence joins TRBV28 and TRBJ1-3, with 10 bases identical to TRBD1. There are 16 residues in the CDR3. The germline V gene encodes CDR1 MDHEN and CDR2 SYDVKM. V dropped 2 bases and J dropped 2; count of bases not matched to a gene: 3. CDR3 in amino acids: CASSLAGTGAGNTIYF. The CDR3 DNA follows: TGTGCCAGCAGTTTAGCTGGGACAGGGGCTGGAAACACCATATATTTT.

In its sample, this clonotype was seen many times. J is TRBJ2-7 and V is TRBV24-1; TRBD1 or TRBD2 may be the D gene (5 bases each). This CDR3 has 16 amino acids. Between the trimmed V and J ends, which lost 2 bases and 2 bases, there was a span of 15 bases. Germline loops: CDR1 KGHDR, CDR2 SFDVKD. The CDR3, as DNA: TGTGCCACCAGTGATTCGCCCCGGGACGGGACCTACGAGCAGTACTTC. This gives the protein CATSDSPRDGTYEQYF.